This is a list of T cell receptor beta chains from one sample in a study of neurological immune-mediated disorders. TCRdb analysed the 5' RACE reads with MiXCR anew, one entry per CDR3 protein. The sample includes over 35,000 distinct CDR3 sequences, 2.5% seen only once; the top ten take 2% to 2.5%. The sequenced sample consisted of PBMCs. Receptors originate from a middle-aged man with multiple sclerosis. The CDR3 runs from the conserved cysteine through the conserved F or W. Fields, in order: V gene, J gene, clone size, D gene, CDR3 DNA, CDR3 protein. D genes are given only for firm matches. Rows may omit the clone size; those that give it use once, few, many or a size class.

TRBV27,TRBJ2-1,many,-,TGTGCCAGCAGTCCGCGACCGTACAATGAGCAGTTCTTC,CASSPRPYNEQFF
TRBV20-1,TRBJ1-5,few,-,TGCAGTGCTAGGGTGGGTGTAGGGGACTTGGGGGGTCAGCCCCAGAATTTT,CSARVGVGDLGGQPQNF
TRBV4-1,TRBJ2-5,-,-,TGCGCCAGCAGCTCCTGGGGGGAGACCCAGTACTTC,CASSSWGETQYF
TRBV2,TRBJ2-7,many,TRBD1,TGTGCCAGCAGGACGGGACAGGACTACGAGCAGTACTTC,CASRTGQDYEQYF
TRBV5-1,TRBJ2-5,many,-,TGCGCCAGCAGCTTGGCGGTCCAGGGGCCAGAGACCCAGTACTTC,CASSLAVQGPETQYF
TRBV4-2,TRBJ2-1,many,-,TGTGCCAGCAGCCAGGATAGGCGGGGAATCTCCTACAATGAGCAGTTCTTC,CASSQDRRGISYNEQFF
TRBV20-1,TRBJ2-5,many,TRBD1,TGCAGTGCTGGGGCAGGGGGACAGGGCGGAAAGACCCAGTACTTC,CSAGAGGQGGKTQYF
TRBV6-6,TRBJ1-3,-,-,TGTGCCAGCAGGCCACAGGGTCTGTCGGGAAACACCATATATTTT,CASRPQGLSGNTIYF
TRBV18,TRBJ2-1,many,TRBD1,TGTGCCAGCTCACCCCTAGGACAGGGATACAATGAGCAGTTCTTC,CASSPLGQGYNEQFF
TRBV20-1,TRBJ2-3,medium-sized,TRBD2,TGCAGTGCTAGACGGACTAGCTTGGGCACAGATACGCAGTATTTT,CSARRTSLGTDTQYF
TRBV5-1,TRBJ2-2,many,-,TGCGCCAGCAGCTTGGGTAGGCAGTCAACGAACACCGGGGAGCTGTTTTTT,CASSLGRQSTNTGELFF
TRBV20-1,TRBJ2-5,medium-sized,-,TGCAGTACACCGGGGCACCAAGAGACCCAGTACTTC,CSTPGHQETQYF
TRBV5-1,TRBJ2-7,-,-,TGCGCCAGCAGCTTGGCGTCAGGGCTCTCCTACGAGCAGTACTTC,CASSLASGLSYEQYF
TRBV3-1,TRBJ1-1,many,TRBD1,TGTGCCAGCAGCCAATTTACAGGGGGAATTGAAGCTTTCTTT,CASSQFTGGIEAFF
TRBV10-3,TRBJ2-1,many,-,TGTGCCATCAGTGACCTCGGGGCGGGGCACAATGAGCAGTTCTTC,CAISDLGAGHNEQFF
TRBV7-2,TRBJ2-3,many,-,TGTGCCAGCACCCTGATGAGGTCTAGCACAGATACGCAGTATTTT,CASTLMRSSTDTQYF
TRBV5-1,TRBJ2-1,-,-,TGCGCCAACAGCTGGGGACCATTAAGCGATGAGCAGTTCTTC,CANSWGPLSDEQFF
TRBV6-6,TRBJ1-1,many,-,TGTGCCAGCAGTTCAGGGGTAAGGAACACTGAAGCTTTCTTT,CASSSGVRNTEAFF
TRBV5-1,TRBJ2-7,many,TRBD1,TGCGCCAGCAGTCGGGACAGGCTATACTACGAGCAGTACTTC,CASSRDRLYYEQYF
TRBV7-2,TRBJ2-2,many,-,TGTGCCAGCAGCTTAGATGGCGGATTGAACACCGGGGAGCTGTTTTTT,CASSLDGGLNTGELFF
TRBV5-1,TRBJ2-7,few,TRBD2,TGCGCCAGCAGCCCGGCCGGGACTAGCGGGGGGGCGTACGAGCAGTACTTC,CASSPAGTSGGAYEQYF
TRBV7-6,TRBJ2-6,-,TRBD1,TGTGCCAGCAGCCCCGGGACAGGGGGAGCTGGGGCCAACGTCCTGACTTTC,CASSPGTGGAGANVLTF
TRBV20-1,TRBJ2-7,many,TRBD2,TGCAGTGCTAGAGGGGACTACTACGAGCAGTACTTC,CSARGDYYEQYF
TRBV9,TRBJ2-7,many,TRBD1,TGTGCCAGCAGCGGGAACAGGGGCCCCGAGCAGTACTTC,CASSGNRGPEQYF
TRBV20-1,TRBJ2-1,many,TRBD2,TGCAGTGCTTTCCCGGGACTAGCGGGGGGGTACTCCTACAATGAGCAGTTCTTC,CSAFPGLAGGYSYNEQFF
TRBV11-3,TRBJ2-1,many,-,TGTGCCAGCAGCCACGAACGGAGGAACAATGAGCAGTTCTTC,CASSHERRNNEQFF
TRBV14,TRBJ2-1,many,-,TGTGCCAGCAGCCCCCAAACTTACAATGAGCAGTTCTTC,CASSPQTYNEQFF
TRBV29-1,TRBJ1-1,many,-,TGCAGCGTTGTGGGGGGGGCAGTCGGGAACACTGAAGCTTTCTTT,CSVVGGAVGNTEAFF
TRBV10-3,TRBJ2-3,many,-,TGTGCCATCAGTGGGGGCCGTAGCCCCGATACGCAGTATTTT,CAISGGRSPDTQYF
TRBV20-1,TRBJ2-5,many,TRBD2,TGCAGTTCCAACGAGGGACTAGCTCCCGTACAAGAGACCCAGTACTTC,CSSNEGLAPVQETQYF
TRBV5-1,TRBJ2-1,many,-,TGCGCCAGCAGTCGAGGACAGAGCTCCTACAATGAGCAGTTCTTC,CASSRGQSSYNEQFF
TRBV4-3,TRBJ2-3,many,-,TGCGCCAGCAGCCAATCGACAGGAACTGGCACAGATACGCAGTATTTT,CASSQSTGTGTDTQYF
TRBV7-9,TRBJ2-1,many,-,TGTGCCAGCAGGCCCCTCGAAAGCTCCTACAATGAGCAGTTCTTC,CASRPLESSYNEQFF
TRBV18,TRBJ2-7,many,TRBD1,TGTGCCAGCTCACTGGGACGACAGGGTTTGAACGAGCAGTACTTC,CASSLGRQGLNEQYF
TRBV7-3,TRBJ2-7,many,-,TGTGCCAGCAGCTTAAGCCCCGGACCCGCATACGAGCAGTACTTC,CASSLSPGPAYEQYF
TRBV6-5,TRBJ2-2,many,TRBD1,TGTGCCAGCAGAAGGACAGGGGGCACCGGGGAGCTGTTTTTT,CASRRTGGTGELFF
TRBV12-3/TRBV12-4,TRBJ1-2,many,-,TGTGCCAGCAGTCCACATAACGCAGGTCCTAACTATGGCTACACCTTC,CASSPHNAGPNYGYTF
TRBV2,TRBJ2-3,many,TRBD1,TGTGCCAGCACGAGGGACAGGGGCACAGATACGCAGTATTTT,CASTRDRGTDTQYF
TRBV6-2/TRBV6-3,TRBJ1-1,many,-,TGTGCCAGCAGTTACTCTTTGGGCAGGGAGAACACTGAAGCTTTCTTT,CASSYSLGRENTEAFF
TRBV5-1,TRBJ2-4,many,TRBD1,TGCGCCAGCAGCTTGGACCAAGACAGGGGGCTTCAGTACTTC,CASSLDQDRGLQYF
TRBV4-3,TRBJ2-1,many,-,TGCGCCAGCAGCCAAGATCTTGGACAGAGTAATGAGCAGTTCTTC,CASSQDLGQSNEQFF
TRBV5-6,TRBJ2-2,many,-,TGTGCCAGCAGCTTGTATTCAGGGAACACCGGGGAGCTGTTTTTT,CASSLYSGNTGELFF